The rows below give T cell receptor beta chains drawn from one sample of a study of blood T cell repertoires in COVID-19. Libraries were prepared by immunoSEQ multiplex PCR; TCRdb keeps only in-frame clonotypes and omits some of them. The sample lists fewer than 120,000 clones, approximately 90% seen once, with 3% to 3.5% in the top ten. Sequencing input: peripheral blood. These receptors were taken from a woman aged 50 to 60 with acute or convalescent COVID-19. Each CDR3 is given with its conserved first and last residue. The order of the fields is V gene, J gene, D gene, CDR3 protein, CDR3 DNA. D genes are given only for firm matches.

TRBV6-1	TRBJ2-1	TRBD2	CASSEYPGGPGNEQFF	TGTGCCAGCAGTGAATATCCGGGAGGGCCCGGAAATGAGCAGTTCTTC
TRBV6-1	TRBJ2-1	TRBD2	CASSDQIPGGGRARYNEQFF	TGTGCCAGCAGTGACCAAATCCCAGGAGGCGGGAGGGCCAGATACAATGAGCAGTTCTTC
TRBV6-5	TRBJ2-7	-	CASSYSTPPEAYEQYF	TGTGCCAGCAGTTACTCGACCCCGCCGGAGGCCTACGAGCAGTACTTC
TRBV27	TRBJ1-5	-	CASSLGSFLYF	TGTGCCAGCAGTTTAGGCTCCTTCCTGTATTTT
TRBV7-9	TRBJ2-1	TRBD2	CASSLAGVYNEQFF	TGTGCCAGCAGTCTAGCGGGCGTCTACAATGAGCAGTTCTTC
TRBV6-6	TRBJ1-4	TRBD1	CASSLGTGGNEKLFF	TGTGCCAGCAGTCTCGGGACAGGGGGTAATGAAAAACTGTTTTTT
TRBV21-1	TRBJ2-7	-	CASSKGGPGDEQYF	TGTGCCAGCAGCAAAGGAGGGCCTGGCGACGAGCAGTACTTC
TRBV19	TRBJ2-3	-	CASTVQGGGTDTQYF	TGTGCCAGTACTGTACAGGGTGGGGGTACAGATACGCAGTATTTT
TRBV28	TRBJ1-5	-	CASSLRSGGNQPQHF	TGTGCCAGCAGTTTAAGGTCGGGAGGCAATCAGCCCCAGCATTTT
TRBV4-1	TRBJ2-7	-	CASSQDDRFLTYEQYF	TGCGCCAGCAGCCAAGACGACAGGTTCCTAACCTACGAGCAGTACTTC